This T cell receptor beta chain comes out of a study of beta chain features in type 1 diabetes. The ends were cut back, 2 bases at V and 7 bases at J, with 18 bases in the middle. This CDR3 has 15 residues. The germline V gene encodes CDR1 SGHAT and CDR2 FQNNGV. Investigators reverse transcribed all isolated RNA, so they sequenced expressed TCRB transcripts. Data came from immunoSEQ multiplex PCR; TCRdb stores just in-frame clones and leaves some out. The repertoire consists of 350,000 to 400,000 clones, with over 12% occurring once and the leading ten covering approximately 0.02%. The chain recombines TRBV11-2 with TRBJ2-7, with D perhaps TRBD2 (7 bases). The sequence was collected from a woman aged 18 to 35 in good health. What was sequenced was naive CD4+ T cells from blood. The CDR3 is CASSLREGGLGEQYF. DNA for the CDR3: TGTGCCAGCAGCTTAAGGGAGGGGGGGTTAGGTGAGCAGTACTTC.